This is a list of T cell receptor beta chains from one sample in a study of blood T cell repertoires in COVID-19. Here immunoSEQ multiplex PCR was the method, and the copy in TCRdb shows in-frame clones only, minus some. This sample has around 250,000 clones, with about 83% found just once. Sequenced: peripheral blood. The receptor source for this set is a man older than 75 with acute or convalescent COVID-19. Both conserved end residues are part of each CDR3. Size is stated for part of the rows, as once, few or many counts, or as a class when the clone is expanded.

J,V,size,CDR3
TRBJ1-2,TRBV2,NA,CASKRGGRDNYGYTF
TRBJ2-7,TRBV5-1,once,CASSLGMGQGAKQYF
TRBJ1-5,TRBV19,NA,CASSSRDRSNQPQHF
TRBJ2-1,TRBV7-8,NA,CASWAGGSYNEQFF
TRBJ2-5,TRBV4-2,once,CASSRVASKEETQYF
TRBJ2-7,TRBV28,once,CASSGGLGEQYF
TRBJ1-5,TRBV4-1,once,CASSQDGRGRGQPQHF
TRBJ1-1,TRBV9,NA,CASSPNQGAGTEAFF
TRBJ2-1,TRBV5-4,few,CASSPGLGGRNEQFF
TRBJ2-5,TRBV7-6,NA,CASSPYLGESPQETQYF
TRBJ1-5,TRBV5-1,few,CASSLVGGSNQPQHF
TRBJ2-7,TRBV6-6,NA,CASSWDHRVYEQYF
TRBJ2-7,TRBV20-1,NA,CSATDGLNSYEQYF
TRBJ2-5,TRBV7-8,NA,CASSLAGTGETQYF
TRBJ1-5,TRBV18,few,CASSPAGEYSNQPQHF
TRBJ1-5,TRBV30,NA,CAWRYRTGFGQPQHF
TRBJ2-1,TRBV5-1,NA,CASSLESGRYNEQFF
TRBJ2-7,TRBV28,once,CASSLGTTYEQYF
TRBJ2-2,TRBV29-1,NA,CSASWGSDNGELFF
TRBJ1-2,TRBV19,once,CASSDPIPARAGYTF
TRBJ2-7,TRBV28,NA,CASSQGLYEQYF
TRBJ2-7,TRBV27,NA,CASSMPAAGGNEQYF
TRBJ1-2,TRBV4-1,NA,CASSQGGGVNYGYTF
TRBJ1-2,TRBV28,once,CASSSPGTGDGYTF
TRBJ2-3,TRBV5-1,NA,CASSSGLAGGPGTDTQYF
TRBJ2-7,TRBV11-2,NA,CASSPLGQIEQYF